This T cell receptor beta chain was captured in a study of T cells after yellow fever vaccination. Study observations and caveats: Post-booster repertoires contained most primary-vaccination clones again (roughly 96% CD4, 88% CD8).

It was through 5'RACE template switching that TCR cDNA was made, with a universal primer site and UMIs added. TCRdb reprocessed the 5' RACE reads with MiXCR, giving one entry per CDR3 protein. This sample has under 550,000 distinct CDR3 sequences; 21% occur once, and the top ten carry about 16%. Germline V gene lookup returns CDR1 SEHNR and CDR2 FQNEAQ (reference sequence). The CDR3 runs to 12 residues. J gave up 6 bases and V 10 bases, and 5 bases lay outside the gene matches. Concerning this clonotype itself: The antigen remains unidentified.

The chain carries TRBV7-9 and TRBJ2-3; the match to TRBD1 covers 9 bases. The material sequenced was PBMCs, taken about 21 days after the first yellow fever vaccination. This TCR derives from a man aged 18 to 30 who received the YFV17D yellow fever vaccine. DNA for the CDR3: TGTGCCACCCGACAGGGGGTCGATACGCAGTATTTT. Residues: CATRQGVDTQYF. Based on the CDR3 plus reference TRBV7-9 and TRBJ2-3, the full variable domain is DTGVSQNPRHKITKRGQNVTFRCDPISEHNRLYWYRQTLGQGPEFLTYFQNEAQLEKSRLLSDRFSAERPKGSFSTLEIQRTEQGDSAMYLCATRQGVDTQYFGPGTRLTVL.